A single sample is the source of the 29 T cell receptor beta chains below, sequenced in a study of blood T cell repertoires in COVID-19. This table comes from immunoSEQ multiplex PCR, and its TCRdb copy is limited to in-frame clones, with some not included. This sample has about 300,000 clones, with under 90% found just once. Input material: peripheral blood. The receptors come from a woman in her forties or fifties who had recovered from COVID-19.

V usage is TRBV27 and J usage is TRBJ2-7; 7 nucleotides line up with TRBD1. Germline CDR1 MNHEY, CDR2 SMNVEV (reference sequence). The CDR3 has 15 residues. J was trimmed by 5 bases and V by 5 bases; bases with no gene match: 12. CDR3 residues: CASSPPGGRWHEQYF. The CDR3 nucleotides read TGTGCCAGCAGTCCCCCAGGGGGAAGGTGGCACGAGCAGTACTTC.

The genes are TRBV5-1 and TRBJ2-3; perhaps TRBD1 as D (6 bases). Trimming took off 2 bases at V and 4 bases at J, with 11 bases between the two ends. Germline V gene lookup returns CDR1 SGHRS and CDR2 YFSETQ. This CDR3 is built from 14 residues. CDR3 sequence reads: CASSLRDIADTQYF. Written as DNA, the CDR3 is TGCGCCAGCAGCTTACGGGACATTGCAGATACGCAGTATTTT.

The chain uses TRBV29-1 and TRBJ2-6, with a tentative D call TRBD1 (5 bases). V shed 6 bases and J shed 3 bases, with 15 bases lying between them. Germline CDR1 is SQVTM and CDR2 is ANQGSEA. The CDR3 has 15 residues. The CDR3 loop is CSVGDGRVGANVLTF. DNA for the CDR3: TGCAGCGTGGGTGATGGCAGGGTTGGGGCCAACGTCCTGACTTTC.

The V call is TRBV6-2 or TRBV6-3, the J call TRBJ1-2, with D unresolved. The V end lost 2 bases, the J end lost 4 bases, and 5 bases lay between the germline ends. Per the germline V gene, CDR1 is MNHEY and CDR2 is SVGEGT. The CDR3 contains 12 residues. The CDR3, as DNA: TGTGCCAGCAGTTACCCCAGCTATGGCTACACCTTC. Protein product: CASSYPSYGYTF.

This chain links TRBV28 with TRBJ2-1; 7 bases agree with TRBD2. In germline, CDR1 is MDHEN, CDR2 SYDVKM. Losses at the gene ends were 5 bases for V and 4 bases for J; bases not matched to a gene: 11. The CDR3 covers 16 residues. The CDR3 loop reads CASSTTGTILYNEQFF. The CDR3 DNA is TGTGCCAGCAGTACGACCGGGACTATCTTGTACAATGAGCAGTTCTTC.

The chain couples TRBV27 to TRBJ1-5, with 7 bases identical to TRBD1. The trim removed 6 bases at V and 0 bases at J, leaving 5 bases unmatched. CDR1 is MNHEY and CDR2 is SMNVEV in the germline V gene (reference sequence). The CDR3 is 15 residues long. The CDR3 bases are TGTGCCAGCAGAACAGGGGAGAATAGCAATCAGCCCCAGCATTTT. Amino acid sequence: CASRTGENSNQPQHF.

The CDR3 region is CSVAGARVTDTQYF. The DNA of the CDR3 is TGCAGCGTAGCTGGAGCGAGGGTCACAGATACGCAGTATTTT. The gene calls are TRBV29-1 and TRBJ2-3; D perhaps matches TRBD2 (5 bases). The germline V gene has CDR1 SQVTM and CDR2 ANQGSEA. The CDR3 runs to 14 residues. With 6 bases removed from V and 2 bases from J, the gap between germline ends came to 15 bases.

In this sample, this clone turned up a few times. Different DNA sequences within this sample yield the same CDR3. V is TRBV29-1 and J is TRBJ2-7; 12 positions agree with TRBD1. Germline V lookup: CDR1 SQVTM, CDR2 ANQGSEA. V lost 1 base, J lost 7 bases, and 5 bases stayed unmatched. The CDR3 runs 14 residues. CDR3 region: CSVEVGQGAGEQYF. CDR3 nucleotide sequence: TGCAGCGTTGAAGTGGGACAGGGGGCGGGGGAGCAGTACTTC.

The V call is TRBV5-6, the J call TRBJ2-5; maybe TRBD2 (5 bases). This CDR3 is 13 amino acids long. V was pared by 4 bases and J by 1 base, with 8 bases between. CDR1 is SGHDT and CDR2 is YYEEEE in the germline V gene. CDR3 residues: CASSGGTQETQYF. Here the CDR3 DNA reads TGTGCCAGCAGCGGAGGAACCCAAGAGACCCAGTACTTC.

The chain recombines TRBV28 with TRBJ1-1; D possibly corresponds to TRBD1 (5 bases). This CDR3 comprises 13 residues. V was clipped by 3 bases and J by 6 bases, with 11 bases between them. CDR1 MDHEN and CDR2 SYDVKM come from the germline V gene. The CDR3 loop is CASSFGGASEAFF. The CDR3, as DNA: TGTGCCAGCAGTTTCGGAGGGGCGTCTGAAGCTTTCTTT.

J is TRBJ1-6 and V is TRBV2, with D possibly matching TRBD1 (5 bases). This CDR3 is 14 amino acids long. CDR1 is SNHLY, CDR2 FYNNEI, per germline. V lost 7 bases to trimming and J lost 15 bases, with 22 bases between them. CDR3 sequence reads: CASTLPDWGTGLHF. CDR3 sequence (DNA): TGTGCCAGCACACTTCCAGACTGGGGAACAGGCCTCCACTTT.

V usage is TRBV2 and J usage is TRBJ2-5; possibly TRBD2 for D (6 bases). The germline CDR1 and CDR2 sequences are SNHLY and FYNNEI. The CDR3 spans 15 residues. V was pared by 5 bases and J by 5 bases, with 18 bases between. Here the CDR3 reads CASSPTGRDWETQYF. The CDR3 coding sequence is TGTGCCAGCAGTCCCACGGGGCGGGATTGGGAGACCCAGTACTTC.

This clone showed up just a few times. This may be a read error: a much more frequent sequence differs by one nucleotide. The chain is built from TRBV27 and TRBJ1-6; no clear D. The CDR3 contains 12 residues. Germline V CDR1 and CDR2: MNHEY, SMNVEV (reference sequence). V was pared by 5 bases and J by 6 bases, with 5 bases between. CDR3 sequence: CASSPVNSPLHF. In DNA, the CDR3 is TGTGCCAGCAGTCCCGTTAATTCACCCCTCCACTTT.

Concerning this clone itself: Within the sample, other DNA sequences also encode this same CDR3. The chain links TRBV5-4 to TRBJ1-2; 8 bases are a match to TRBD1. The ends lost 4 bases at V and 2 bases at J; junction bases unmatched: 1. This CDR3 has 13 amino acids. Germline V CDR1 and CDR2: SGHNT, YYREEE (reference sequence). As DNA, the CDR3 is TGTGCCAGCAGCCGGGACAGGAACTATGGCTACACCTTC. It is translated as CASSRDRNYGYTF.

The chain carries TRBV7-8 and TRBJ1-1, with TRBD1 identical over 7 bases. V dropped 3 bases and J dropped 1; count of bases not matched to a gene: 5. Per the germline V gene, CDR1 is SGHVS and CDR2 is FQNEAQ. This CDR3 region has 15 residues. The CDR3 loop is CASSLGDSWNTEAFF. The CDR3 DNA reads TGTGCCAGCAGCTTGGGGGACAGTTGGAACACTGAAGCTTTCTTT.

This chain joins TRBV9 and TRBJ2-2; TRBD2 matches at 9 bases. Germline V gene data show CDR1 as SGDLS and CDR2 as YYNGEE. With 8 bases clipped from V and 5 bases from J, the junction kept 7 bases outside the gene matches. The CDR3 is 14 amino acids. The CDR3 bases are TGTGCCAGTTCCGGGACTAGCTATACCGGGGAGCTGTTTTTT. Its translation: CASSGTSYTGELFF.

This rearrangement joins TRBV29-1 to TRBJ1-2; TRBD1 matches 8 bases. Germline V CDR1 and CDR2: SQVTM, ANQGSEA. This CDR3 contains 14 residues. J gave up 8 bases and V 3 bases, and 11 bases lay outside the gene matches. CDR3 in amino acids: CSVERTGFVGGYTF. In DNA, the CDR3 is TGCAGCGTTGAGAGGACAGGGTTTGTAGGCGGCTACACCTTC.

CDR3 nucleotide sequence: TGTGCCAGCAGCACGGGACAGGGAAATCAGCCCCAGCATTTT. This gives the protein CASSTGQGNQPQHF. The chain links TRBV7-2 to TRBJ1-5; TRBD1 matches 9 bases. Looked up from germline, CDR1 is SGHTA and CDR2 is FQGNSA. There are 14 residues in the CDR3. With 5 bases clipped from V and 4 bases from J, the junction kept 3 bases outside the gene matches.

This clone was detected a few times. The chain links TRBV29-1 to TRBJ2-7, with 7 bases lining up with TRBD2. The CDR3 is 11 amino acids. CDR1 and CDR2 from the germline V gene are SQVTM and ANQGSEA. V gave up 5 bases and J gave up 5 bases; unmatched junction bases: 3. The CDR3 spells CSVQGGNEQYF. CDR3 in DNA: TGCAGCGTTCAGGGAGGGAACGAGCAGTACTTC.

The CDR3 loop is CASEGRAGVTDTQYF. CDR3 nucleotide sequence: TGTGCCAGCGAAGGGAGGGCCGGGGTCACAGATACGCAGTATTTT. This chain connects TRBV28 to TRBJ2-3; 7 nucleotides line up with TRBD2. With 8 bases clipped from V and 2 bases from J, the junction kept 10 bases outside the gene matches. CDR3 length: 15 residues. Germline values: CDR1 MDHEN, CDR2 SYDVKM.

This chain joins TRBV5-4 and TRBJ2-4; 7 bases align to TRBD2. This CDR3 has 16 residues. Germline lookup yields CDR1 SGHNT and CDR2 YYREEE (reference sequence). V was pared by 3 bases and J by 0 bases, with 6 bases of the junction left unmatched. CDR3 sequence: CASSWGGYLAKNIQYF. CDR3 coding DNA: TGTGCCAGCAGCTGGGGGGGGTACCTAGCCAAAAACATTCAGTACTTC.

The J gene is TRBJ2-3, the V gene TRBV28; 8 bases line up with TRBD2. J was trimmed by 6 bases and V by 5 bases; bases with no gene match: 1. CDR1 MDHEN and CDR2 SYDVKM come from the germline V gene. This CDR3 is built from 12 residues. CDR3 DNA: TGTGCCAGCAGTCGGGGGGGGGATACGCAGTATTTT. It encodes CASSRGGDTQYF.

The chain uses TRBV3-1 (or the pseudogene TRBV3-2) and TRBJ1-1; D gene ambiguous. The CDR3 is 17 amino acids. Trimming took 2 bases from V and 5 from J, leaving 21 bases between them. The germline V gene encodes CDR1 LGHDT and CDR2 YNNKEL (reference sequence). The CDR3 sequence: CASSQHLAYGGGTEAFF. The CDR3 nucleotides are TGTGCCAGCAGCCAACACCTTGCATATGGAGGAGGAACTGAAGCTTTCTTT.

The genes are TRBV10-1 and TRBJ2-3, with 9 bases lining up with TRBD1. V was pared by 5 bases and J by 4 bases, with 4 bases of the junction left unmatched. Germline V gene lookup returns CDR1 WNHNN and CDR2 SYGVQD (reference sequence). There are 14 residues in the CDR3. DNA of the CDR3: TGCGCCAGCAGTCCGGGACAGGGCTCAGATACGCAGTATTTT. Residues: CASSPGQGSDTQYF.

The chain's CDR3 is CASSLQAGSAKNIQYF. CDR3 nucleotide sequence: TGTGCCAGCAGCCTTCAGGCGGGGTCGGCCAAAAACATTCAGTACTTC. The chain employs TRBV3-1 (or the pseudogene TRBV3-2) and TRBJ2-4; weak D call: TRBD2 (6 bases). The germline gives CDR1 LGHDT, CDR2 YNNKEL (reference sequence). There are 16 residues in the CDR3. V lost 4 bases and J lost 1, with 14 bases in between.

The rearrangement uses TRBV4-3 and TRBJ2-3; 9 nucleotides align to TRBD1. Germline CDR1 reads LGHNA; CDR2 reads YSLEER. The ends lost 3 bases at V and 6 bases at J; junction bases unmatched: 10. The CDR3 has 16 residues. The DNA of the CDR3 is TGCGCCAGCAGCCAGGGACTCGGGACAGGGCGCGATACGCAGTATTTT. As protein: CASSQGLGTGRDTQYF.

The chain has TRBV19 and TRBJ2-2; possibly TRBD2 for D (6 bases). This CDR3 contains 17 residues. Germline assignment: CDR1 LNHDA and CDR2 SQIVND (reference sequence). The germline V and J ends were trimmed by 1 base and 5 bases, with 17 bases remaining between them. The CDR3 region has the DNA TGTGCCAGTAGTATAGGTACAGGAGCGGGCGGTACCGGGGAGCTGTTTTTT. Encoded protein: CASSIGTGAGGTGELFF.

This chain links TRBV18 with TRBJ1-1; D might be TRBD1 (6 bases). Per germline, CDR1 KGHSH and CDR2 LQKENI. The CDR3 runs to 15 residues. V was cut by 1 base and J by 1 base, with 10 bases left in between. The CDR3 DNA reads as TGTGCCAGCTCACCACGCAGGGGAGAGAACACTGAAGCTTTCTTT. This gives the protein CASSPRRGENTEAFF. The full variable domain, with the rest looked up from reference TRBV18 and TRBJ1-1, is NAGVMQNPRHLVRRRGQEARLRCSPMKGHSHVYWYRQLPEEGLKFMVYLQKENIIDESGMPKERFSAEFPKEGPSILRIQQVVRGDSAAYFCASSPRRGENTEAFFGQGTRLTVV.

This clone was picked up a small number of times. The chain employs TRBV29-1 and TRBJ2-3; TRBD1 agrees at 7 bases. Trimming at V came to 5 bases and at J to 4 bases, leaving 6 bases not matched to a gene. Germline V gives CDR1 SQVTM, CDR2 ANQGSEA. The CDR3 totals 13 residues. CDR3 sequence: CSVRDSLADTQYF. The DNA for the CDR3 is TGCAGCGTTCGGGACAGTCTCGCAGATACGCAGTATTTT.